Below, 27 T cell receptor beta chains from the same sample are listed, as sequenced in a study of somatic mutations in cytotoxic T cells in rheumatoid arthritis. Produced via immunoSEQ multiplex PCR; TCRdb's table is partial and in-frame only. Of about 17,000 clones listed, approximately 80% are singletons. What was sequenced was CD8+ T cells sorted from blood. The source is an adult with rheumatoid arthritis.

The chain employs TRBV6-5 and TRBJ2-2; 12 bases are a match to TRBD2. There are 15 residues in the CDR3. The ends lost 6 bases at V and 2 bases at J; junction bases unmatched: 1. CDR1 is MNHEY and CDR2 is SVGAGI in the germline V gene. The CDR3 loop is CASRLAGGNTGELFF. CDR3 nucleotides: TGTGCCAGCAGACTAGCGGGGGGAAACACCGGGGAGCTGTTTTTT.

This sequence joins TRBV5-4 and TRBJ1-2; D is perhaps TRBD1 (5 bases). Trimming took 4 bases from V and 6 from J, leaving 16 bases between them. This CDR3 has 14 amino acids. Germline CDR1 is SGHNT and CDR2 is YYREEE (reference sequence). Here the CDR3 DNA reads TGTGCCAGCAGCCCTTTGGGGGTTCAGGATGGCTACACCTTC. This encodes CASSPLGVQDGYTF.

The V call is TRBV4-1, the J call TRBJ2-2, with unresolved D. This CDR3 is 16 amino acids long. Germline V gene sequence: CDR1 MGHRA, CDR2 YSYEKL. Trimming removed 0 bases at V and 0 bases at J, with 8 bases between. CDR3 sequence reads: CASSQDLDPNTGELFF. The CDR3 nucleotides read TGCGCCAGCAGCCAAGATTTGGACCCGAACACCGGGGAGCTGTTTTTT.

This chain connects TRBV11-2 to TRBJ2-1; 8 positions agree with TRBD2. The V gene end was trimmed by 0 bases and the J gene end by 5 bases; junction bases not matched to a gene: 6. Germline V lookup: CDR1 SGHAT, CDR2 FQNNGV. CDR3 length: 16 residues. The CDR3 is CASSLESGGGNNEQFF. CDR3 DNA sequence: TGTGCCAGCAGCTTAGAGAGCGGGGGCGGAAACAATGAGCAGTTCTTC.

This clone was counted between two and nine times. The V and J genes are TRBV7-7 and TRBJ2-2, with D tentatively TRBD2 (5 bases). Trimming cost V 8 bases and J 6 bases, with 13 bases left between them. The CDR3 has 13 residues. CDR1 is SSHAT and CDR2 is FNYEAQ in the germline V gene (reference sequence). The CDR3: CASGRDSAGELFF. For the CDR3, the DNA is TGTGCCAGCGGACGGGATAGTGCCGGGGAGCTGTTTTTT.

The chain uses TRBV5-4 and TRBJ2-3; 14 bases match TRBD2. The CDR3 loop spans 15 amino acids. V lost 9 bases and J lost 2; bases outside the gene matches: 5. CDR1 and CDR2 (germline): SGHNT, YYREEE (reference sequence). CDR3 in amino acids: CATTGLAGDTDTQYF. For the CDR3, the DNA is TGTGCCACGACGGGACTAGCGGGGGACACAGATACGCAGTATTTT.

This chain uses TRBV4-2 with TRBJ1-1; D might be TRBD1 (5 bases). Germline-derived CDR1 and CDR2 are LGHNA and YNFKEQ. Trimming stripped 0 bases from V and 1 base from J, with 9 bases between. The CDR3 runs 15 residues. This chain's CDR3 is CASSQDRATNTEAFF. The CDR3 nucleotides are TGTGCCAGCAGCCAAGACAGGGCAACGAACACTGAAGCTTTCTTT.

As for this clone: Other DNA sequences of this sample code for an identical CDR3. The gene calls are TRBV7-9 and TRBJ2-1; D tentatively reads TRBD1 or TRBD2 (6 bases each). Germline V lookup: CDR1 SEHNR, CDR2 FQNEAQ (reference sequence). The CDR3 spans 14 residues. Trimming took 4 bases from V and 6 from J, leaving 13 bases between them. This CDR3 is CASSSPQGGNEQFF. The CDR3 DNA reads as TGTGCCAGCAGCTCTCCACAGGGAGGCAATGAGCAGTTCTTC.

This clone ranks as medium-sized. The genes are TRBV19 and TRBJ2-3; 13 bases fit TRBD2. The CDR3 has 15 amino acids. Germline-derived CDR1 and CDR2 are LNHDA and SQIVND (reference sequence). J was trimmed by 4 bases and V by 8 bases; bases with no gene match: 6. CDR3 sequence (DNA): TGTGCCAGTTCCGGACTAGCGGGGGCAGCAGATACGCAGTATTTT. Residues: CASSGLAGAADTQYF. The variable domain in full, with the rest retrieved from reference TRBV19 and TRBJ2-3, is DGGITQSPKYLFRKEGQNVTLSCEQNLNHDAMYWYRQDPGQGLRLIYYSQIVNDFQKGDIAEGYSVSREKKESFPLTVTSAQKNPTAFYLCASSGLAGAADTQYFGPGTRLTVL.

The rearrangement uses TRBV19 and TRBJ1-2, with D hard to call. Germline V gives CDR1 LNHDA, CDR2 SQIVND (reference sequence). Trimming stripped 5 bases from V and 2 bases from J, with 15 bases between. This CDR3 contains 15 residues. The CDR3 DNA reads as TGTGCCAGTAGTCTGGACCTCTACCCCAACTATGGCTACACCTTC. This translates into CASSLDLYPNYGYTF.

The chain combines TRBV6-1 with TRBJ2-6; D remains ambiguous. The CDR3 totals 15 residues. Trimming removed 0 bases at V and 0 bases at J, with 3 bases between. The germline V gene encodes CDR1 MNHNS and CDR2 SASEGT. CDR3 coding DNA: TGTGCCAGCAGTGAAGCTCGCTCTGGGGCCAACGTCCTGACTTTC. It codes for CASSEARSGANVLTF.

The V gene is TRBV5-1, the J gene TRBJ2-7; D is ambiguous. The CDR3 has 15 residues. The V end was cut by 1 base, the J end by 1 base, with 12 bases between. The germline CDR1 and CDR2 sequences are SGHRS and YFSETQ. The CDR3 DNA reads as TGCGCCAGCAGCTTGCAACAGCACCCATCCTACGAGCAGTACTTC. Amino acids: CASSLQQHPSYEQYF.

The CDR3: CASSEAPVSLDGYTF. The DNA for the CDR3 is TGTGCCAGCAGTGAAGCGCCGGTATCTTTGGATGGCTACACCTTC. The V and J genes are TRBV6-1 and TRBJ1-2; D gene ambiguous. Trimming cost V 0 bases and J 6 bases, with 14 bases left between them. The CDR3 covers 15 residues. Germline assignment: CDR1 MNHNS and CDR2 SASEGT.

This clone showed up just once. An end of the junction differs from the germline gene, which may be a read error. This sequence joins TRBV10-2 and TRBJ1-1, with a tentative D call TRBD1 (5 bases). The CDR3 has 13 residues. Germline CDR1 WSHSY, CDR2 SAAADI. CDR3 in DNA: TGCGCCAGCGGTGACGGGGCCTACACTGAAGCTTTCTTT. It translates to CASGDGAYTEAFF.

This sequence joins TRBV4-2 and TRBJ2-1, with D perhaps matching TRBD2 (5 bases). Trimming removed 3 bases from V and 8 bases from J, with 11 bases in between. Per germline, CDR1 LGHNA and CDR2 YNFKEQ. This CDR3 region has 13 residues. The CDR3 sequence is CASSQRRGDEQFF. The DNA for the CDR3 is TGTGCCAGCAGCCAGCGTCGGGGAGATGAGCAGTTCTTC.

J is TRBJ2-7 and V is TRBV27; TRBD1 matches 7 bases. Germline CDR1 is MNHEY and CDR2 is SMNVEV (reference sequence). CDR3 length: 19 amino acids. J lost 0 bases, V lost 4 bases, and 18 bases had no gene match. DNA for the CDR3: TGTGCCAGCAGTTGGTCCACTCTTTTACAGGGGTTTAGCTCCTACGAGCAGTACTTC. It specifies CASSWSTLLQGFSSYEQYF.

This chain links TRBV4-1 with TRBJ2-3; D unresolved. This CDR3 has 15 amino acids. The ends were cut back, 1 base at V and 2 bases at J, with 10 bases in the middle. Germline-derived CDR1 and CDR2 are MGHRA and YSYEKL. Written as DNA, the CDR3 is TGCGCCAGCAGCCAAGTTAGTGGGGACACAGATACGCAGTATTTT. This sequence encodes CASSQVSGDTDTQYF.

The gene calls are TRBV5-1 and TRBJ1-1, with TRBD1 matching 7 bases. CDR3 length equals 13 residues. Looked up from germline, CDR1 is SGHRS and CDR2 is YFSETQ. With V trimmed by 3 bases and J by 4 bases, 3 bases remained unmatched. The CDR3 DNA follows: TGCGCCAGCAGCTGGGGACAGACCACTGAAGCTTTCTTT. It translates to CASSWGQTTEAFF. Drawing the rest from reference TRBV5-1 and TRBJ1-1, the complete variable domain is KAGVTQTPRYLIKTRGQQVTLSCSPISGHRSVSWYQQTPGQGLQFLFEYFSETQRNKGNFPGRFSGRQFSNSRSEMNVSTLELGDSALYLCASSWGQTTEAFFGQGTRLTVV.

The chain joins TRBV29-1 to TRBJ1-1; D might be TRBD1 (6 bases). The CDR3 has 12 amino acids. The germline V gene has CDR1 SQVTM and CDR2 ANQGSEA. Trimming removed 7 bases at V and 5 bases at J, with 14 bases between. This CDR3 reads CSDGSQGTEAFF. Written as DNA, the CDR3 is TGCAGCGACGGCTCCCAGGGGACTGAAGCTTTCTTT.

Here the CDR3 reads CASSEIGGQSAGYTF. The CDR3 DNA reads TGTGCCAGCAGTGAAATTGGGGGACAGTCGGCTGGCTACACCTTC. The V gene is TRBV6-4, the J gene TRBJ1-2, with 7 nucleotides matching TRBD1. This CDR3 region has 15 residues. Trimming cost V 3 bases and J 7 bases; bases outside gene matches: 11. Per the germline V gene, CDR1 is MRHNA and CDR2 is SNTAGT.

This clone was recorded only once. V is TRBV5-6 and J is TRBJ2-3; no clear D gene. The CDR3 has 13 residues. Germline CDR1 reads SGHDT; CDR2 reads YYEEEE. Trimming removed 4 bases from V and 4 bases from J, with 10 bases in between. As DNA, the CDR3 is TGTGCCAGCAGCCCCGATCTTGCAGATACGCAGTATTTT. Translating it yields CASSPDLADTQYF.

This chain links TRBV5-3 with TRBJ2-2; 10 nucleotides match TRBD1. TRBV5-3 is an ORF, with its function uncertain. The CDR3 sequence is 14 residues long. J gave up 5 bases and V 7 bases, and 5 bases lay outside the gene matches. The DNA of the CDR3 is TGTGCCAGACATGACAGGGGGCTAACCGGGGAGCTGTTTTTT. Protein sequence: CARHDRGLTGELFF.

V is TRBV5-1 and J is TRBJ2-6, with TRBD2 matching 11 bases. CDR1 is SGHRS, CDR2 YFSETQ, per germline. There are 17 residues in the CDR3. V shed 5 bases and J 0 bases; nucleotides not matched to a gene: 4. This CDR3 reads CASRSGTSGSGANVLTF. Written as DNA, the CDR3 is TGCGCCAGCAGGTCCGGGACTAGCGGCTCTGGGGCCAACGTCCTGACTTTC. Based on the CDR3 plus reference TRBV5-1 and TRBJ2-6, the full variable domain is KAGVTQTPRYLIKTRGQQVTLSCSPISGHRSVSWYQQTPGQGLQFLFEYFSETQRNKGNFPGRFSGRQFSNSRSEMNVSTLELGDSALYLCASRSGTSGSGANVLTFGAGSRLTVL.

This sequence joins TRBV27 and TRBJ2-5; D gene unclear. The DNA end is a closer match to TRBJ2-7, so the J assignment may be wrong. The CDR3 has 15 residues. Germline lookup yields CDR1 MNHEY and CDR2 SMNVEV (reference sequence). CDR3 nucleotides: TGTGCCAGCAGTTCCTATCCGGATGGGGCCTACGAGCAGTACTTC. Translated: CASSSYPDGAYEQYF.

The CDR3 region is CASSTAGYSNQPQHF. The CDR3 bases are TGTGCCAGTAGCACCGCGGGCTATAGCAATCAGCCCCAGCATTTT. The chain uses TRBV19 and TRBJ1-5; D remains unclear. The V gene's germline CDR1 is LNHDA and CDR2 SQIVND (reference sequence). This CDR3 is built from 15 residues. V was cut by 6 bases and J by 0 bases, with 12 bases left in between.

Only one count was recorded for this clone. This chain uses TRBV4-1 with TRBJ1-3, with D uncertain. The CDR3 extends over 13 amino acids. Germline CDR1 reads MGHRA; CDR2 reads YSYEKL. V was pared by 1 base and J by 4 bases, with 5 bases between. DNA of the CDR3: TGCGCCAGCAGCCAAGTGGGAGGAAACACCATATATTTT. Translating it yields CASSQVGGNTIYF.

This sequence joins TRBV4-1 and TRBJ2-1; the D gene is possibly TRBD2 (6 bases). Between the trimmed V and J ends, which lost 4 bases and 6 bases, there was a span of 16 bases. In germline, CDR1 is MGHRA, CDR2 YSYEKL. The length of the CDR3 is 15 residues. The CDR3 spells CASSPPGLRLNEQFF. CDR3 DNA: TGCGCCAGCAGCCCTCCGGGACTCCGCCTCAATGAGCAGTTCTTC.